This entry lists 24 T cell receptor beta chains sequenced from one sample in a study of T cells in localized non-small cell lung cancer (dated by TCRdb to the early 2020s). The library was generated by the immunoSEQ multiplex PCR assay. TCRdb limited this immuneACCESS table to in-frame rearrangements with V and J called. A share of clones is missing; checked studies link under half to unresolved V genes, and the rest is unexplained. In all, the sample holds 55,000 to 65,000 clones, and around nine tenths of those were seen once. The leading ten clones occupy under 25% of the sample. This sample comprised peripheral blood, obtained before any cancer treatment. The receptor set was obtained from a man aged 35-69 years with stage I squamous cell lung carcinoma.

This clone occurred once. The chain carries TRBV7-6 and TRBJ2-2; 7 nucleotides align to TRBD2. Germline CDR1 and CDR2: SGHVS and FNYEAQ. J gave up 6 bases and V 1 base, and 14 bases lay outside the gene matches. This CDR3 is 18 amino acids long. The CDR3 reads CASSLVASGQAVAGELFF. DNA of the CDR3: TGTGCCAGCAGCTTAGTAGCTAGCGGTCAGGCGGTTGCCGGGGAGCTGTTTTTT.

This clone has only one observation. V is TRBV6-5 and J is TRBJ2-7; 9 bases are a match to TRBD1. With 5 bases clipped from V and 0 bases from J, the junction kept 5 bases outside the gene matches. The CDR3 contains 15 residues. Per germline, CDR1 MNHEY and CDR2 SVGAGI. The CDR3 is CASSRRTGDSYEQYF. CDR3 nucleotides: TGTGCCAGCAGTCGCCGGACAGGGGACTCCTACGAGCAGTACTTC.

The V gene is TRBV5-6, the J gene TRBJ2-2, with 9 bases fitting TRBD1. Germline CDR1 reads SGHDT; CDR2 reads YYEEEE. The CDR3 runs 16 residues. V was pared by 3 bases and J by 4 bases, with 7 bases of the junction left unmatched. CDR3 DNA sequence: TGTGCCAGCAGCTCGATCCGGGACAGGGCCACCGGGGAGCTGTTTTTT. Translated, it gives CASSSIRDRATGELFF.

The V and J genes are TRBV7-3 and TRBJ1-1; D perhaps matches TRBD1 (5 bases). The CDR3 has 16 amino acids. V was pared by 4 bases and J by 1 base, with 16 bases between. CDR1 and CDR2 from the germline V gene are SGHTA and FQGTGA. CDR3 nucleotides: TGTGCCAGCAGCTCCCTCGGCAGGGTGACGAACACTGAAGCTTTCTTT. Amino acids: CASSSLGRVTNTEAFF. Based on the CDR3 plus reference TRBV7-3 and TRBJ1-1, the full variable domain is GAGVSQTPSNKVTEKGKYVELRCDPISGHTALYWYRQSLGQGPEFLIYFQGTGAADDSGLPNDRFFAVRPEGSVSTLKIQRTERGDSAVYLCASSSLGRVTNTEAFFGQGTRLTVV.

The DNA for the CDR3 is TGCGCCAGCAGCTGCATAGGGGGGGGGCTCCAGCCCCAGCATTTT. Translated, it gives CASSCIGGGLQPQHF. The chain carries TRBV5-1 and TRBJ1-5; tentative D call: TRBD1 (6 bases). Germline V lookup: CDR1 SGHRS, CDR2 YFSETQ. There are 15 residues in the CDR3. V lost 3 bases, J lost 7 bases, and 17 bases lay in between.

The chain combines TRBV6-5 with TRBJ2-7, with 7 bases aligning to TRBD1. Germline assignment: CDR1 MNHEY and CDR2 SVGAGI. This CDR3 comprises 14 residues. V shed 4 bases, J shed 3 bases, and the junction held 6 bases outside the gene matches. In nucleotides, the CDR3 is TGTGCCAGCAGTTTCCGGGACAGTAACTACGAGCAGTACTTC. Its translation: CASSFRDSNYEQYF.

This clone showed up just a few times. At one boundary the junction diverges from the germline segment, which might be a read error. The CDR3 is CASSQDRAETQYF. CDR3 in DNA: TGTGCTAGCAGCCAGGACAGGGCGGAGACCCAGTACTTC. The chain combines TRBV7-7 with TRBJ2-5; 8 bases are shared with TRBD1. CDR3 length equals 13 residues. Germline V gene lookup returns CDR1 SSHAT and CDR2 FNYEAQ (reference sequence).

CDR3 residues: CASSPALATNEKLFF. CDR3 in DNA: TGTGCCAGCAGTCCCGCGCTTGCAACTAATGAAAAACTGTTTTTT. J is TRBJ1-4 and V is TRBV7-8; no clear D gene. The CDR3 is made up of 15 amino acids. V was shortened by 6 bases and J by 0 bases, with 11 bases between the two germline ends. Germline lookup yields CDR1 SGHVS and CDR2 FQNEAQ.

V gene TRBV28 combines with J gene TRBJ1-5; D gene unclear. Trimming shortened V by 3 bases and J by 4 bases, and 7 bases separated the two germline ends. Per the germline V gene, CDR1 is MDHEN and CDR2 is SYDVKM. This CDR3 contains 13 residues. CDR3 residues: CASSFPENQPQHF. Written as DNA, the CDR3 is TGTGCCAGCAGTTTTCCGGAGAATCAGCCCCAGCATTTT.

Concerning this clone: A junction boundary mismatches the germline segment, possibly from a read error. The CDR3 bases are TGTGCTAGCAGCTTCGGGGGAGGGCCCCAAGAGACCCAGTACTTC. Its translation is CASSFGGGPQETQYF. The J gene is TRBJ2-5, the V gene TRBV7-7; 7 bases align to TRBD2. Germline V gives CDR1 SSHAT, CDR2 FNYEAQ (reference sequence). The CDR3 length is 15 residues.

The CDR3 region is CASSQAQNSGANVLTF. CDR3 DNA: TGTGCCAGCAGCCAGGCCCAAAACTCTGGGGCCAACGTCCTGACTTTC. The J gene is TRBJ2-6, the V gene TRBV5-5; D gene uncertain. The length of the CDR3 is 16 residues. The germline CDR1 and CDR2 sequences are SGHKS and YYEKEE (reference sequence). V was trimmed by 4 bases and J by 0 bases, leaving 11 bases between them.

The rearrangement uses TRBV11-3 and TRBJ2-7; 10 positions match TRBD2. Per germline, CDR1 SGHNT and CDR2 YENEEA. This CDR3 has 15 amino acids. J was trimmed by 2 bases and V by 5 bases; bases with no gene match: 6. The CDR3, as DNA: TGTGCCAGCAGCCGCCTAGCGGGAGTCACCTACGAGCAGTACTTC. Translation: CASSRLAGVTYEQYF.

The V and J genes are TRBV5-4 and TRBJ2-4; 7 bases are shared with TRBD1. The CDR3 extends over 15 amino acids. Germline V lookup: CDR1 SGHNT, CDR2 YYREEE (reference sequence). V lost 4 bases and J lost 4; bases outside the gene matches: 8. The CDR3 is CASSQSPGQKNIQYF. The CDR3 nucleotides read TGTGCCAGCAGCCAGTCACCGGGACAGAAAAACATTCAGTACTTC.

This chain connects TRBV15 to TRBJ2-5, with D possibly TRBD2 on 6 matching bases. Trimming took off 0 bases at V and 1 base at J, with 15 bases between the two ends. This CDR3 has 17 residues. Looked up from germline, CDR1 is LNHNV and CDR2 is YYDKDF (reference sequence). CDR3 nucleotide sequence: TGTGCCACCAGCAGAGATGAGGGCGGGACGCTCCAAGAGACCCAGTACTTC. This sequence encodes CATSRDEGGTLQETQYF.

The rearrangement links TRBV7-6 to TRBJ2-2; perhaps TRBD1 as D (5 bases). In germline, CDR1 is SGHVS, CDR2 FNYEAQ. V lost 4 bases and J 4 bases, leaving 7 bases between the germline ends. The CDR3 sequence is 13 residues long. Here the CDR3 DNA reads TGTGCCAGCAGCTCCCAGGGCACCGGGGAGCTGTTTTTT. Translating it yields CASSSQGTGELFF.

V is TRBV11-2 and J is TRBJ2-1, with 12 nucleotides matching TRBD2. Germline lookup yields CDR1 SGHAT and CDR2 FQNNGV. J gave up 6 bases and V 1 base, and 1 base lay outside the gene matches. This CDR3 is 15 amino acids long. The CDR3 is CASSLGLAGANEQFF. Here the CDR3 DNA reads TGTGCCAGCAGCTTAGGACTAGCGGGAGCCAATGAGCAGTTCTTC.

The V gene is TRBV11-3, the J gene TRBJ2-1; possibly TRBD2 for D (6 bases). The V gene lost 2 bases and the J gene lost 4 bases, with 12 bases spanning the gap. In germline, CDR1 is SGHNT, CDR2 YENEEA. This CDR3 region has 15 residues. The CDR3, as DNA: TGTGCCAGCAGCTTATCGGGGACTTCGTACAATGAGCAGTTCTTC. It codes for CASSLSGTSYNEQFF.

DNA for the CDR3: TGTGCCAGCAGCTTAGACACGGGCAATGAAAAACTGTTTTTT. Translation gives CASSLDTGNEKLFF. This chain joins TRBV7-8 and TRBJ1-4; D unclear. The germline V and J ends were trimmed by 1 base and 5 bases, with 8 bases remaining between them. The CDR3 totals 14 residues. Germline V gene data show CDR1 as SGHVS and CDR2 as FQNEAQ.

The sample holds one count of this clone. This chain joins TRBV5-6 and TRBJ2-3; TRBD2 might be the D (5 bases). The length of the CDR3 is 13 residues. V was pared by 0 bases and J by 4 bases, with 6 bases between. Looked up from germline, CDR1 is SGHDT and CDR2 is YYEEEE. CDR3: CASSLERADTQYF. The CDR3 DNA reads as TGTGCCAGCAGCTTGGAGAGGGCAGATACGCAGTATTTT.

This sequence joins TRBV19 and TRBJ2-3, with 8 nucleotides matching TRBD1. This CDR3 is built from 15 residues. Germline CDR1 and CDR2: LNHDA and SQIVND (reference sequence). With 5 bases clipped from V and 1 base from J, the junction kept 5 bases outside the gene matches. CDR3 coding DNA: TGTGCCAGTAGTCTCCCGGGACAGGGCACAGATACGCAGTATTTT. This encodes CASSLPGQGTDTQYF.

The chain uses TRBV28 and TRBJ2-7, with no clear D. Between the trimmed V and J ends, which lost 2 bases and 3 bases, there was a span of 11 bases. Germline-derived CDR1 and CDR2 are MDHEN and SYDVKM. This CDR3 has 14 residues. The CDR3 protein is CASSLISHVYEQYF. CDR3 in DNA: TGTGCCAGCAGTTTAATATCGCACGTCTACGAGCAGTACTTC.

The chain is built from TRBV2 and TRBJ1-5; D is ambiguous. CDR1 and CDR2 from the germline V gene are SNHLY and FYNNEI. The length of the CDR3 is 14 residues. Trimming shortened V by 4 bases and J by 1 base, and 8 bases separated the two germline ends. CDR3 in DNA: TGTGCCAGCAGTGCTTCCGGGAGCAATCAGCCCCAGCATTTT. Its translation: CASSASGSNQPQHF.

This chain uses TRBV5-6 with TRBJ2-4, with 14 bases aligning to TRBD2. Trimming cost V 4 bases and J 2 bases; bases outside gene matches: 11. Germline V lookup: CDR1 SGHDT, CDR2 YYEEEE. The CDR3 extends over 19 amino acids. CDR3 loop: CASSPPPGLAGVSKNIQYF. CDR3 coding DNA: TGTGCCAGCAGCCCCCCGCCGGGACTAGCGGGAGTGTCCAAAAACATTCAGTACTTC.

This rearrangement joins TRBV7-2 to TRBJ2-7; the D is unclear. The V gene lost 7 bases and the J gene lost 5 bases, with 12 bases spanning the gap. Germline V gives CDR1 SGHTA, CDR2 FQGNSA. There are 12 residues in the CDR3. The CDR3 DNA reads as TGTGCCAGCACCTACGGGTCCGACGAGCAGTACTTC. Translated, it gives CASTYGSDEQYF.